What follows are 16 T cell receptor beta chains derived from one specimen sequenced in a study of cytomegalovirus exposure and HLA in healthy donors. This PCR relied on a set of 60 Vbeta primers and 13 Jbeta primers. The repertoire was sequenced with immunoSEQ multiplex PCR; TCRdb's copy has only in-frame clones and lacks some. Seen here are over 120,000 clones, about 80% observed once, and the top ten hold around 9.7%. The sample comprised PBMCs. The receptors were gathered from a woman aged 55-69 years in good health and CMV-seropositive.

The genes are TRBV29-1 and TRBJ1-1; 8 nucleotides line up with TRBD1. Trimming cost V 4 bases and J 4 bases; bases outside gene matches: 8. Germline values: CDR1 SQVTM, CDR2 ANQGSEA. The CDR3 contains 14 residues. The CDR3, as DNA: TGCAGCGTTGCGACAGGGGCGGGTAGCACTGAAGCTTTCTTT. Translated: CSVATGAGSTEAFF.

The chain links TRBV10-3 to TRBJ2-3; TRBD2 agrees at 15 bases. Germline trimming cut 7 bases from V and 5 bases from J; bases unmatched to any gene: 4. Germline V gene sequence: CDR1 ENHRY, CDR2 SYGVKD. The CDR3 has 15 amino acids. The CDR3 sequence is CAINGLAGGVDTQYF. CDR3 nucleotide sequence: TGTGCCATCAATGGACTAGCGGGGGGGGTAGATACGCAGTATTTT.

The chain links TRBV5-6 to TRBJ2-2, with 8 bases lining up with TRBD2. The germline gives CDR1 SGHDT, CDR2 YYEEEE. CDR3 length: 15 residues. The V and J ends lost 5 bases and 6 bases, in that order; junction bases with no gene match: 9. CDR3 loop: CASRREAGAAGELFF. As DNA, the CDR3 is TGTGCCAGCAGGAGGGAAGCGGGAGCGGCCGGGGAGCTGTTTTTT.

The V call is TRBV6-5, the J call TRBJ1-3; D gene unclear. Per germline, CDR1 MNHEY and CDR2 SVGAGI. The CDR3 covers 12 residues. V lost 4 bases and J lost 3, with 4 bases in between. CDR3 nucleotide sequence: TGTGCCAGCAGTTCGGGTGGAAACACCATATATTTT. Amino acids: CASSSGGNTIYF.

In this sample, this clone turned up once. The rearrangement joins TRBV5-1 to TRBJ2-1; TRBD2 matches at 12 bases. V trimming: 4 bases; J trimming: 6 bases; junction bases outside the gene matches: 2. Germline CDR1 is SGHRS and CDR2 is YFSETQ. The CDR3 is 14 amino acids. The CDR3 DNA is TGCGCCAGCAGCCCGGGACTAGCGGGCAATGAGCAGTTCTTC. Its protein is CASSPGLAGNEQFF. The full variable domain, its missing parts supplied by reference TRBV5-1 and TRBJ2-1, is KAGVTQTPRYLIKTRGQQVTLSCSPISGHRSVSWYQQTPGQGLQFLFEYFSETQRNKGNFPGRFSGRQFSNSRSEMNVSTLELGDSALYLCASSPGLAGNEQFFGPGTRLTVL.

The rearrangement links TRBV27 to TRBJ1-2, with 10 bases that match TRBD1. The CDR3 length is 11 residues. The junction had 1 base not matched to a gene; V was cut back by 8 bases and J by 7 bases. Looked up from germline, CDR1 is MNHEY and CDR2 is SMNVEV (reference sequence). For the CDR3, the DNA is TGTGCCAGCGGGACAGGGGTTGGCTACACCTTC. Its translation is CASGTGVGYTF.

The gene calls are TRBV27 and TRBJ2-1; 7 positions match TRBD1. There are 15 residues in the CDR3. V lost 4 bases and J lost 3; bases outside the gene matches: 6. Germline V gene lookup returns CDR1 MNHEY and CDR2 SMNVEV (reference sequence). The CDR3 DNA sequence: TGTGCCAGCAGTTCTGACCGGGACAGCTACAATGAGCAGTTCTTC. This codes for CASSSDRDSYNEQFF.

Worth noting for this clone: Other DNA sequences from this sample encode an identical CDR3 as well. This chain links TRBV27 with TRBJ1-1; a possible D gene is TRBD1 (5 bases). Germline CDR1 reads MNHEY; CDR2 reads SMNVEV (reference sequence). Trimming took off 1 base at V and 8 bases at J, with 8 bases between the two ends. The CDR3 consists of 12 residues. The CDR3 sequence: CASSLFGAEAFF. In DNA form, the CDR3 reads TGTGCCAGCAGTTTATTTGGGGCAGAAGCTTTCTTT.

The rearrangement uses TRBV21-1 and TRBJ1-2; the table's D call TRBD1 went unverified against the DNA. TRBV21-1 counts as a pseudogene. The CDR3 is 13 residues long. As DNA, the CDR3 is TGTGCCAGCAGCTTGACAGGCGGCTATGGCTACACCTTC. Residues: CASSLTGGYGYTF.

This clone appeared a single time. The V and J genes are TRBV27 and TRBJ1-1, with D hard to call. This CDR3 region has 11 residues. The V end was cut by 7 bases, the J end by 5 bases, with 8 bases between. CDR1 and CDR2 from the germline V gene are MNHEY and SMNVEV (reference sequence). CDR3 amino acids: CASTLGTEAFF. The CDR3 bases are TGTGCCAGCACCCTCGGGACTGAAGCTTTCTTT.

The gene calls are TRBV5-6 and TRBJ2-7; TRBD1 agrees at 8 bases. V gave up 4 bases and J gave up 3 bases; unmatched junction bases: 9. CDR1 is SGHDT and CDR2 is YYEEEE in the germline V gene. There are 15 residues in the CDR3. Here the CDR3 DNA reads TGTGCCAGCAGCCTCGGGAACAGGGGGGTCTACGAGCAGTACTTC. Amino acids: CASSLGNRGVYEQYF.

The V gene is TRBV2, the J gene TRBJ2-3, with D perhaps TRBD1 (6 bases). Germline loops: CDR1 SNHLY, CDR2 FYNNEI. This CDR3 comprises 13 residues. With 3 bases removed from V and 4 bases from J, the gap between germline ends came to 8 bases. CDR3 DNA: TGTGCCAGCAGTGACCAGGGGCCAGATACGCAGTATTTT. This codes for CASSDQGPDTQYF.

This clone has more than one count but fewer than ten. The V and J genes are TRBV5-6 and TRBJ2-7, with 7 bases aligning to TRBD1. CDR3 length: 14 residues. Per germline, CDR1 SGHDT and CDR2 YYEEEE. V trimming: 2 bases; J trimming: 3 bases; junction bases outside the gene matches: 5. In nucleotides, the CDR3 is TGTGCCAGCAGCTTTGTTGGGACAGACTACGAGCAGTACTTC. It codes for CASSFVGTDYEQYF.

V and J are TRBV2 and TRBJ2-1, with D possibly TRBD2 on 6 matching bases. Trimming removed 8 bases from V and 13 bases from J, with 12 bases in between. The CDR3 is made up of 10 amino acids. Germline-derived CDR1 and CDR2 are SNHLY and FYNNEI. The CDR3 DNA reads as TGTGCCAGCGGGGACTTTCCCCAGTTCTTC. Translation gives CASGDFPQFF.

The V gene is TRBV5-6, the J gene TRBJ2-7; tentative D call: TRBD2 (7 bases). CDR1 is SGHDT, CDR2 YYEEEE, per germline. The V end was cut by 0 bases, the J end by 4 bases, with 11 bases between. The CDR3 runs 14 residues. CDR3 sequence (DNA): TGTGCCAGCAGCTTGGAGGGGGGGAAATACGAGCAGTACTTC. It translates to CASSLEGGKYEQYF.

The V gene is TRBV6-5, the J gene TRBJ1-2, with a weak D call TRBD1 (6 bases). V shed 0 bases and J shed 8 bases, with 10 bases lying between them. Germline CDR1 and CDR2: MNHEY and SVGAGI. The CDR3 covers 13 residues. CDR3 sequence: CASSYSSRGGYTF. The CDR3 DNA reads as TGTGCCAGCAGTTACTCGTCCAGGGGAGGCTACACCTTC.